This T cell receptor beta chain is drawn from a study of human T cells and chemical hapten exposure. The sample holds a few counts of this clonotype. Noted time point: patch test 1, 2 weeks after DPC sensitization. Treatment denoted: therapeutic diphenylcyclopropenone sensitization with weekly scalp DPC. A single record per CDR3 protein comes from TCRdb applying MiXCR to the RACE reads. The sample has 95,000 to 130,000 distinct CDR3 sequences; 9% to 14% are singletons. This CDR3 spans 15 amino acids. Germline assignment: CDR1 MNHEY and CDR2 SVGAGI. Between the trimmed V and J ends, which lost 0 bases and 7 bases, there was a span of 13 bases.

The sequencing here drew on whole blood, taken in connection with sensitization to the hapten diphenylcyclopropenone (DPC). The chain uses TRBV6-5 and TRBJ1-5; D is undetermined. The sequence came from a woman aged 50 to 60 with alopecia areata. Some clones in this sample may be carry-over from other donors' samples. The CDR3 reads CASSYSGEVWQPQHF. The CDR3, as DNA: TGTGCCAGCAGTTACTCCGGGGAGGTTTGGCAGCCCCAGCATTTT.